The clone carrying this T cell receptor (beta chain) was recorded only once. Repertoires were generated with immunoSEQ multiplex PCR, while TCRdb's copy carries only in-frame clones and drops some. Of around 2,000,000 clones in the sample, approximately 94% were seen once. This specimen belongs to a study of shared clonotypes between healthy human individuals. Terminally differentiated effector memory CD45RA+ cells were left out of the naive CD8 fraction, which was CD45RO-negative and positively selected for CCR7. Sequenced: naive CD8+ T cells sorted from blood. This sequence originates from a man in his late teens or twenties in good health.

This CDR3 is CASSPPDRGILHGTQYF. CDR3 in DNA: TGTGCCAGCTCACCACCTGACAGGGGTATACTTCATGGGACGCAGTATTTT. This chain joins TRBV18 and TRBJ2-3, with 8 nucleotides matching TRBD1. This CDR3 region has 17 residues. The J segment lost 9 bases and the V segment lost 0 bases, leaving 14 bases of the junction unmatched. CDR1 is KGHSH and CDR2 is LQKENI in the germline V gene.